These T cell receptor beta chains were read from a single sample in a study of blood T cell repertoires in COVID-19. The repertoire was sequenced with immunoSEQ multiplex PCR; TCRdb's copy has only in-frame clones and lacks some. The sample lists roughly 100,000 clones, roughly four fifths occurring once. Sequencing was done on a sample of peripheral blood. These receptors were taken from a man aged 55 to 70 with acute or convalescent COVID-19. The CDR3 runs from the conserved cysteine through the conserved F or W. The D gene is left open where the match is weak. Clone size is given for some rows only: seen once, a few or many times, or a class if the clone is expanded.

d_gene,abundance,v_gene,j_gene,CDR3aa,CDR3nt
NA,NA,TRBV5-1,TRBJ1-5,CASSTGTRNQPQHF,TGCGCCAGCAGCACCGGGACTCGCAATCAGCCCCAGCATTTT
NA,few,TRBV5-1,TRBJ2-6,CASSLAPQGNGANVLTF,TGCGCCAGCAGCTTGGCCCCCCAGGGAAATGGGGCCAACGTCCTGACTTTC
TRBD2,NA,TRBV18,TRBJ2-3,CASSPERGDTDTQYF,TGTGCCAGCTCACCGGAGCGGGGGGACACAGATACGCAGTATTTT
NA,NA,TRBV30,TRBJ1-5,CAWSVQTGNQPQHF,TGTGCCTGGAGTGTACAAACAGGGAATCAGCCCCAGCATTTT
TRBD1,NA,TRBV2,TRBJ1-5,CASSPGQGHQPQHF,TGTGCCAGCAGTCCGGGACAGGGTCATCAGCCCCAGCATTTT
TRBD1,few,TRBV5-1,TRBJ1-6,CASKTSGTGDNSPLHF,TGCGCCAGCAAAACTTCCGGGACAGGGGATAATTCACCCCTCCACTTT
TRBD2,NA,TRBV27,TRBJ2-1,CASGRLAGVKNEQFF,TGTGCCAGCGGCCGACTAGCGGGAGTTAAAAATGAGCAGTTCTTC
TRBD1,NA,TRBV6-5,TRBJ1-2,CASSYSGQGIGYTF,TGTGCCAGCAGTTACTCAGGACAGGGTATAGGCTACACCTTC
TRBD1,NA,TRBV5-4,TRBJ1-2,CASSAGTGVWYGYTF,TGTGCCAGCAGTGCCGGGACAGGGGTTTGGTACGGCTACACCTTC
NA,NA,TRBV4-1,TRBJ2-1,CASSQGFTIGNYINEQFF,TGCGCCAGCAGCCAAGGCTTCACAATAGGAAACTACATCAATGAGCAGTTCTTC
NA,NA,TRBV19,TRBJ2-7,CASSISRTRSSYEQYF,TGTGCCAGTAGTATCAGTCGTACACGGAGTTCCTACGAGCAGTACTTC
TRBD1,NA,TRBV5-6,TRBJ2-7,CASSPTTGTGNYEQYF,TGTGCCAGCAGCCCAACGACCGGGACAGGGAATTACGAGCAGTACTTC
TRBD1,NA,TRBV18,TRBJ1-3,CASSLGTGFGNTIYF,TGTGCCAGCTCACTCGGGACAGGGTTTGGAAACACCATATATTTT
NA,NA,TRBV29-1,TRBJ2-3,CSVESGLDTQYF,TGCAGCGTTGAAAGCGGGTTAGATACGCAGTATTTT
TRBD1,NA,TRBV4-1,TRBJ1-6,CASSQGTPGQGNSPLHF,TGCGCCAGCAGCCAAGGCACTCCGGGACAGGGTAATTCACCCCTCCACTTT
NA,NA,TRBV30,TRBJ1-6,CAWSVRPSGRPNSPLHF,TGTGCCTGGAGTGTACGCCCCTCAGGGAGGCCTAATTCACCCCTCCACTTT
TRBD1,NA,TRBV7-3,TRBJ2-7,CASSTQQGAGEQYF,TGTGCCAGCAGCACCCAACAGGGGGCGGGGGAGCAGTACTTC
NA,NA,TRBV7-9,TRBJ1-2,CASSLGVGRDFLHYGYTF,TGTGCCAGCAGCTTAGGAGTTGGCAGGGACTTTTTGCACTATGGCTACACCTTC
NA,once,TRBV4-1,TRBJ1-3,CASSQDFSLSGNTIYF,TGCGCCAGCAGCCAAGACTTCTCTCTCTCTGGAAACACCATATATTTT
NA,NA,TRBV5-4,TRBJ1-2,CASSFGAIVMTGENYGYTF,TGTGCCAGCAGCTTTGGGGCCATAGTAATGACAGGAGAAAACTATGGCTACACCTTC
TRBD1,NA,TRBV19,TRBJ2-1,CASSPGTGGFNEQFF,TGTGCCAGTAGCCCCGGGACAGGGGGCTTTAATGAGCAGTTCTTC
NA,NA,TRBV19,TRBJ2-2,CASFDRMDRPGELFF,TGTGCCAGCTTTGACAGGATGGATCGTCCCGGGGAGCTGTTTTTT
TRBD1,NA,TRBV10-3,TRBJ2-3,CAITDREGTDTQYF,TGTGCCATCACTGACAGGGAAGGCACAGATACGCAGTATTTT
NA,once,TRBV4-1,TRBJ1-1,CASSHLRSWEAFF,TGCGCCAGCAGCCATCTGCGATCCTGGGAAGCTTTCTTT
TRBD1,NA,TRBV10-3,TRBJ1-1,CAISPDRGRTEAFF,TGTGCCATCAGCCCGGACAGGGGGAGGACTGAAGCTTTCTTT
NA,once,TRBV19,TRBJ1-4,CASSPNTALQEKLFF,TGTGCCAGTAGTCCCAACACAGCCCTGCAGGAAAAACTGTTTTTT
NA,NA,TRBV12-5,TRBJ1-5,CASGLVGGRYSNQPQHF,TGTGCTAGTGGTTTGGTTGGGGGGAGATATAGCAATCAGCCCCAGCATTTT
NA,NA,TRBV12-2,TRBJ2-7,CASRLVAPGASGRIPYEQYF,NA
TRBD2,NA,TRBV6-4,TRBJ2-1,CASSDSAGGYEQFF,TGTGCCAGCAGTGACTCGGCGGGAGGGTATGAGCAGTTCTTC
NA,NA,TRBV5-5,TRBJ2-7,CASSFEDSSYEQYF,TGTGCCAGCAGCTTCGAAGACAGTTCCTACGAGCAGTACTTC
TRBD1,NA,TRBV7-9,TRBJ1-2,CASSSRDRFDYGYTF,TGTGCCAGCAGCTCCCGGGACAGGTTCGACTATGGCTACACCTTC
TRBD2,NA,TRBV2,TRBJ2-7,CASSPSGFYEQYF,TGTGCCAGCAGCCCTAGCGGCTTCTACGAGCAGTACTTC
NA,NA,TRBV7-9,TRBJ1-5,CASSLAGGAGNQPQHF,TGTGCCAGCAGCTTAGCTGGGGGGGCTGGCAATCAGCCCCAGCATTTT
NA,few,TRBV19,TRBJ1-4,CASSDSATNEKLFF,TGTGCCAGTAGCGACAGTGCAACTAATGAAAAACTGTTTTTT
NA,NA,TRBV27,TRBJ2-7,CASRIRGLGEQYF,TGTGCCAGCAGGATCAGGGGCCTTGGGGAGCAGTACTTC
TRBD1,NA,TRBV5-4,TRBJ1-6,CASRNGQGSYNSPLHF,TGTGCCAGCAGAAACGGACAGGGCTCCTATAATTCACCCCTCCACTTT
TRBD2,NA,TRBV6-2/TRBV6-3,TRBJ2-5,CASSYSGLAGGGETQYF,TGTGCCAGCAGTTACTCGGGACTAGCGGGAGGAGGAGAGACCCAGTACTTC
TRBD1,NA,TRBV4-1,TRBJ2-1,CASIKNLLGQGAGEQFF,TGCGCCAGCATAAAAAACCTACTTGGACAGGGGGCTGGTGAGCAGTTCTTC
NA,NA,TRBV27,TRBJ1-4,CASSRASATNEKLFF,TGTGCCAGCAGTCGCGCCTCTGCAACTAATGAAAAACTGTTTTTT
TRBD1,few,TRBV18,TRBJ2-7,CASSGQTGASFEQYF,TGTGCCAGCTCAGGTCAGACAGGGGCCTCTTTCGAGCAGTACTTC
NA,NA,TRBV12-3/TRBV12-4,TRBJ1-1,CASSFLDRGEAFF,TGTGCCAGCAGTTTCCTGGACCGGGGGGAAGCTTTCTTT
TRBD2,once,TRBV11-2,TRBJ2-5,CASSRSGGAQETQYF,TGTGCCAGCAGCCGTAGCGGGGGGGCACAAGAGACCCAGTACTTC
NA,NA,TRBV18,TRBJ2-2,CASSPPTGTGELFF,TGTGCCAGCTCACCACCGACGGGTACCGGGGAGCTGTTTTTT
TRBD2,NA,TRBV5-4,TRBJ2-7,CASSLGGLAGFNYEQYF,TGTGCCAGCAGCTTGGGGGGACTAGCGGGATTTAACTACGAGCAGTACTTC
NA,NA,TRBV9,TRBJ1-2,CASSHPPGLDYGYTF,TGTGCCAGCAGCCATCCTCCCGGGTTAGACTATGGCTACACCTTC
TRBD2,NA,TRBV7-8,TRBJ2-7,CASSLGWGGSGEQYF,TGTGCCAGCAGCTTAGGCTGGGGGGGATCGGGGGAGCAGTACTTC
TRBD1,NA,TRBV11-1,TRBJ1-6,CASRSDRGNSPLHF,TGTGCCAGCAGATCGGACAGGGGGAATTCACCCCTCCACTTT
NA,NA,TRBV28,TRBJ1-6,CASSPRRTNNSPLHF,TGTGCCAGCAGCCCCCGGCGGACTAATAATTCACCCCTCCACTTT
NA,NA,TRBV28,TRBJ1-5,CASSFENQPQHF,TGTGCCAGCAGTTTTGAGAATCAGCCCCAGCATTTT
TRBD2,NA,TRBV5-1,TRBJ2-2,CASSPGTSGRAGELFF,TGCGCCAGCAGCCCCGGGACTAGCGGGAGAGCCGGGGAGCTGTTTTTT
TRBD2,NA,TRBV2,TRBJ2-5,CASSESLAGEGTQYF,TGTGCCAGCAGTGAATCCCTAGCGGGGGAGGGGACCCAGTACTTC
NA,NA,TRBV7-9,TRBJ1-5,CASSLAQGPQPQHF,TGTGCCAGCAGCTTAGCCCAGGGCCCCCAGCCCCAGCATTTT